The source of this T cell receptor (beta chain) is a study of T cells after somatic rescue of genetic block. The assay was immunoSEQ multiplex PCR, and TCRdb's table has in-frame clones only and misses some. The sample shows under 150,000 clones, approximately 90% of them seen only once. The length of the CDR3 is 15 residues. CDR1 is MNHNS and CDR2 is SASEGT in the germline V gene. The trim removed 6 bases at V and 5 bases at J, leaving 10 bases unmatched. The specimen was peripheral blood mononuclear cells (PBMCs). The source of this sequence is a woman aged 18-29 years. The rearrangement uses TRBV6-1 and TRBJ1-5, with 7 bases aligning to TRBD1. The CDR3 loop reads CASSPGTVEYQPQHF. DNA of the CDR3: TGTGCCAGCAGCCCTGGGACAGTAGAGTATCAGCCCCAGCATTTT.